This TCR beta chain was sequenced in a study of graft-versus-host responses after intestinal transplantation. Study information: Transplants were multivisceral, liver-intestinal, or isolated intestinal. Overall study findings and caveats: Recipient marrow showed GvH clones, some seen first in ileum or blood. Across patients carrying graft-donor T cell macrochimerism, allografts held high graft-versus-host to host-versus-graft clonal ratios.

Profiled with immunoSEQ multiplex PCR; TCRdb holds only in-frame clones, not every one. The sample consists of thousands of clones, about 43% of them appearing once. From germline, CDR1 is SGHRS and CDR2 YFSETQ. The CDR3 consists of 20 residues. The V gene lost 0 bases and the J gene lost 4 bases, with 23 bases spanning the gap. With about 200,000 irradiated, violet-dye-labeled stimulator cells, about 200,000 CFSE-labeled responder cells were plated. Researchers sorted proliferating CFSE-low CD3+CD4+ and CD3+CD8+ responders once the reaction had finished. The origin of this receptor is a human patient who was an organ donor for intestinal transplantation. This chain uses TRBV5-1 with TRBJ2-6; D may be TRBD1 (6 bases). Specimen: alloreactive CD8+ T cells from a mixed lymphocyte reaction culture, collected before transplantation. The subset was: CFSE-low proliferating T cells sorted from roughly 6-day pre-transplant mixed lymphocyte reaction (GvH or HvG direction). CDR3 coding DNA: TGCGCCAGCAGCTTGGTCTTAGGGACACGGATGTTGGGAGGGGCCAACGTCCTGACTTTC. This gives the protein CASSLVLGTRMLGGANVLTF.